This TCR beta chain emerged from a study of T-cell reconstitution after alpha-beta-depleted transplantation in children. The CDR3 runs 17 residues. The V segment lost 5 bases and the J segment 5 bases; nucleotides outside the gene matches: 11. This sample's TCRbeta library carried unique molecular identifier barcodes. TCRdb independently ran MiXCR on the PCR reads; one entry per CDR3 protein. The table records about half a million distinct CDR3 sequences, around 13% of them present only once. There are many counts of this clonotype. The sample consisted of PBMCs from the stem cell graft donor, taken from the stem cell graft. The clonotype comes from a human donor who donated a stem cell graft to a child with combined immunodeficiency. The chain employs TRBV12-3 or TRBV12-4 and TRBJ2-3; 12 bases agree with TRBD2. CDR3 region: CASSPRLAGVARDTQYF. The CDR3 DNA follows: TGTGCCAGCAGTCCACGACTAGCGGGAGTGGCCAGAGATACGCAGTATTTT.